The 31 T cell receptor beta chains below come from one sample, sequenced in a study of CD8+ T cells in alopecia areata. Investigators isolated RNA and reverse transcribed it into cDNA to act as the sequencing template. Here immunoSEQ multiplex PCR was the method, and the copy in TCRdb shows in-frame clones only, minus some. The sample lists about 140,000 clones; about three fifths were seen once. The specimen was CD4+ T cells sorted from blood. The receptor source for this set is a human donor in good health.

The chain couples TRBV29-1 to TRBJ1-2; D call uncertain. The V end was cut by 8 bases, the J end by 7 bases, with 14 bases between. The CDR3 totals 11 residues. Germline CDR1 SQVTM, CDR2 ANQGSEA. The CDR3 DNA is TGCAGCTTCCGCGACTTCGGTGGCTACACCTTC. This encodes CSFRDFGGYTF.

This clone was observed a handful of times. The chain employs TRBV5-1 and TRBJ1-2; no clear D gene. Between the trimmed V and J ends, which lost 7 bases and 8 bases, there was a span of 21 bases. This CDR3 has 14 amino acids. Germline CDR1 reads SGHRS; CDR2 reads YFSETQ. This CDR3 reads CASWAGFGGFGYTF. In DNA, the CDR3 is TGCGCCAGCTGGGCTGGGTTTGGAGGTTTCGGCTACACCTTC.

The chain has TRBV6-5 and TRBJ1-2; D gene unclear. V was clipped by 2 bases and J by 5 bases, with 9 bases between them. Germline CDR1 is MNHEY and CDR2 is SVGAGI. The CDR3 is 13 residues long. CDR3 coding DNA: TGTGCCAGCAGTTACGAGGGTGTATATGGCTACACCTTC. It codes for CASSYEGVYGYTF.

The chain uses TRBV7-9 and TRBJ2-3; 11 bases are a match to TRBD1. Per the germline V gene, CDR1 is SEHNR and CDR2 is FQNEAQ (reference sequence). The CDR3 is made up of 14 amino acids. With 5 bases clipped from V and 6 bases from J, the junction kept 4 bases outside the gene matches. CDR3 in amino acids: CASSEGQGVDTQYF. CDR3 DNA sequence: TGTGCCAGCAGCGAGGGACAGGGGGTGGATACGCAGTATTTT.

The chain recombines TRBV7-9 with TRBJ2-3, with TRBD1 matching over 9 bases. This CDR3 has 15 amino acids. Trimming at V came to 1 base and at J to 4 bases, leaving 3 bases not matched to a gene. From germline, CDR1 is SEHNR and CDR2 FQNEAQ (reference sequence). The CDR3 loop is CASSLGDRAADTQYF. For the CDR3, the DNA is TGTGCCAGCAGCTTAGGGGACAGGGCCGCAGATACGCAGTATTTT.

V usage is TRBV29-1 and J usage is TRBJ1-4; a weak D match, TRBD1 (5 bases). This CDR3 has 11 residues. The germline V gene encodes CDR1 SQVTM and CDR2 ANQGSEA. Trimming removed 3 bases at V and 7 bases at J, with 6 bases between. CDR3 amino acids: CSVEQGEKLFF. The CDR3 region has the DNA TGCAGCGTTGAGCAGGGTGAAAAACTGTTTTTT.

J is TRBJ2-3 and V is TRBV6-1; 7 bases line up with TRBD1. This CDR3 is built from 15 residues. CDR1 and CDR2 from the germline V gene are MNHNS and SASEGT. Trimming at V came to 4 bases and at J to 0 bases, leaving 4 bases not matched to a gene. CDR3 bases: TGTGCCAGCAGTGCAGGGGGTCCTAGCACAGATACGCAGTATTTT. Amino acid sequence: CASSAGGPSTDTQYF.

The chain carries TRBV6-5 and TRBJ1-3; 9 bases align to TRBD1. Germline CDR1 and CDR2: MNHEY and SVGAGI. V lost 5 bases and J lost 2; bases outside the gene matches: 4. This CDR3 is 15 amino acids long. The CDR3 protein is CASSPDRGTGNTIYF. The CDR3 DNA follows: TGTGCCAGCAGTCCCGACAGGGGGACTGGAAACACCATATATTTT.

DNA for the CDR3: TGTGCCAGCAGCCGTAGGGAGGGGGTCAATCAGCCCCAGCATTTT. Residues: CASSRREGVNQPQHF. V is TRBV7-9 and J is TRBJ1-5; possible D gene TRBD1, 6 bases. The CDR3 is made up of 15 amino acids. Trimming took off 5 bases at V and 3 bases at J, with 14 bases between the two ends. CDR1 SEHNR and CDR2 FQNEAQ come from the germline V gene (reference sequence). Full variable domain (rest looked up from reference TRBV7-9 and TRBJ1-5): DTGVSQNPRHKITKRGQNVTFRCDPISEHNRLYWYRQTLGQGPEFLTYFQNEAQLEKSRLLSDRFSAERPKGSFSTLEIQRTEQGDSAMYLCASSRREGVNQPQHFGDGTRLSIL.

This clone was seen just once. This chain uses TRBV27 with TRBJ2-1, with 7 bases matching TRBD1. The trim removed 6 bases at V and 5 bases at J, leaving 1 base unmatched. This CDR3 region has 12 residues. Germline CDR1 reads MNHEY; CDR2 reads SMNVEV (reference sequence). Written as DNA, the CDR3 is TGTGCCAGCAGGGACAGGAACAATGAGCAGTTCTTC. Translated: CASRDRNNEQFF.

The V and J genes are TRBV5-1 and TRBJ2-1; 12 bases are a match to TRBD2. This CDR3 has 18 residues. Germline values: CDR1 SGHRS, CDR2 YFSETQ. Trimming removed 3 bases from V and 9 bases from J; junction bases left unmatched: 16. The chain's CDR3 is CASSSIPGTSGSRSEQFF. The CDR3 nucleotides are TGCGCCAGCAGCTCAATACCCGGGACTAGCGGGTCTCGTAGTGAGCAGTTCTTC. The full variable domain, rest sourced from reference TRBV5-1 and TRBJ2-1, is KAGVTQTPRYLIKTRGQQVTLSCSPISGHRSVSWYQQTPGQGLQFLFEYFSETQRNKGNFPGRFSGRQFSNSRSEMNVSTLELGDSALYLCASSSIPGTSGSRSEQFFGPGTRLTVL.

The CDR3 DNA is TGCGCCAGCAGCTCGGGACACCAAGAGACCCAGTACTTC. Residues: CASSSGHQETQYF. The chain is built from TRBV5-1 and TRBJ2-5, with D perhaps matching TRBD1 or TRBD2 (5 bases each). Germline values: CDR1 SGHRS, CDR2 YFSETQ. This CDR3 is built from 13 residues. Trimming left V 3 bases short and J 0 bases short, with 6 bases between.

The chain employs TRBV28 and TRBJ1-2; the D is unclear. V shed 4 bases and J shed 4 bases, with 10 bases lying between them. This CDR3 comprises 13 residues. Germline lookup yields CDR1 MDHEN and CDR2 SYDVKM. CDR3 sequence: CASSSIDRYGYTF. The DNA for the CDR3 is TGTGCCAGCAGTTCCATCGACCGCTATGGCTACACCTTC.

The chain links TRBV27 to TRBJ2-5, with D perhaps assigned TRBD1 or TRBD2 (5 bases each). CDR1 is MNHEY, CDR2 SMNVEV, per germline (reference sequence). Trimming removed 5 bases at V and 5 bases at J, with 15 bases between. This CDR3 contains 14 residues. This CDR3 is CASSSRGQWETQYF. CDR3 DNA sequence: TGTGCCAGCAGTAGCCGGGGCCAATGGGAGACCCAGTACTTC.

The V gene is TRBV18, the J gene TRBJ2-5; D is unresolved. This CDR3 is built from 12 residues. The germline gives CDR1 KGHSH, CDR2 LQKENI. Trimming cost V 2 bases and J 5 bases, with 6 bases left between them. The chain's CDR3 is CASSPTVETQYF. The CDR3 nucleotides are TGTGCCAGCTCACCAACTGTGGAGACCCAGTACTTC.

V usage is TRBV7-9 and J usage is TRBJ2-5, with D possibly TRBD1 on 6 matching bases. V was cut by 5 bases and J by 5 bases, with 15 bases left in between. This CDR3 is 14 amino acids long. CDR1 is SEHNR and CDR2 is FQNEAQ in the germline V gene (reference sequence). CDR3 bases: TGTGCCAGCAGCCCAGGACAGCCGGGGGAGACCCAGTACTTC. It yields the protein CASSPGQPGETQYF.

There are a few counts of this clone. The chain is built from TRBV29-1 and TRBJ2-5; 8 nucleotides align to TRBD2. Looked up from germline, CDR1 is SQVTM and CDR2 is ANQGSEA. CDR3 size: 16 residues. With 2 bases clipped from V and 1 base from J, the junction kept 9 bases outside the gene matches. CDR3 sequence: CSVELPIAGSQETQYF. CDR3 sequence (DNA): TGCAGCGTTGAACTTCCGATAGCGGGGAGCCAAGAGACCCAGTACTTC.

The chain has TRBV5-1 and TRBJ2-2; possibly TRBD2 for D (6 bases). CDR1 is SGHRS, CDR2 YFSETQ, per germline. The CDR3 contains 16 residues. Trimming removed 2 bases at V and 6 bases at J, with 17 bases between. This CDR3 is CASSFLGRKIAGELFF. DNA of the CDR3: TGCGCCAGCAGCTTCCTGGGGAGGAAAATCGCCGGGGAGCTGTTTTTT.

Here the CDR3 DNA reads TGTGCCAGCAGTTTGCCGGTTAACTATGGCTACACCTTC. Its translation is CASSLPVNYGYTF. The V call is TRBV28, the J call TRBJ1-2, with D uncertain. Trimming cost V 3 bases and J 1 base, with 6 bases left between them. The germline V gene encodes CDR1 MDHEN and CDR2 SYDVKM. The CDR3 consists of 13 residues.

The chain recombines TRBV6-5 with TRBJ2-1; 11 bases fit TRBD2. Germline V gene sequence: CDR1 MNHEY, CDR2 SVGAGI. The CDR3 is 14 residues long. The ends lost 7 bases at V and 4 bases at J; junction bases unmatched: 3. CDR3 in amino acids: CASMTSGTYNEQFF. CDR3 DNA: TGTGCCAGCATGACTAGCGGGACTTACAATGAGCAGTTCTTC.

The chain links TRBV4-1 to TRBJ1-1; perhaps TRBD1 as D (6 bases). The ends were cut back, 3 bases at V and 4 bases at J, with 15 bases in the middle. Germline values: CDR1 MGHRA, CDR2 YSYEKL. CDR3 size: 15 residues. The CDR3: CASSQPIRGVTEAFF. CDR3 nucleotides: TGCGCCAGCAGCCAGCCTATCAGGGGAGTCACTGAAGCTTTCTTT.

This clone has only a few counts. In nucleotides, the CDR3 is TGTGCCAGCAGTTTATCAGGGGGAGGATCGATCAAGCAGTACTTC. This codes for CASSLSGGGSIKQYF. This rearrangement joins TRBV28 to TRBJ2-7; D is possibly TRBD1 (7 bases). Germline V gene lookup returns CDR1 MDHEN and CDR2 SYDVKM. CDR3 length: 15 residues. V was pared by 1 base and J by 8 bases, with 18 bases between.

This chain joins TRBV5-1 and TRBJ1-2; D might be TRBD1 (6 bases). V dropped 0 bases and J dropped 3 bases, with 15 bases sitting between them. The CDR3 is 16 amino acids. Germline V lookup: CDR1 SGHRS, CDR2 YFSETQ. Here the CDR3 DNA reads TGCGCCAGCAGCTTGGGTGCCCGGACAGCCTACTATGGCTACACCTTC. It specifies CASSLGARTAYYGYTF. The variable domain in full, completed from reference TRBV5-1 and TRBJ1-2, reads KAGVTQTPRYLIKTRGQQVTLSCSPISGHRSVSWYQQTPGQGLQFLFEYFSETQRNKGNFPGRFSGRQFSNSRSEMNVSTLELGDSALYLCASSLGARTAYYGYTFGSGTRLTVV.

This rearrangement joins TRBV2 to TRBJ1-5; D is uncertain. Trimming stripped 3 bases from V and 2 bases from J, with 8 bases between. CDR1 is SNHLY and CDR2 is FYNNEI in the germline V gene. There are 14 residues in the CDR3. The DNA of the CDR3 is TGTGCCAGCAGTGATGTCCCCCGCAATCAGCCCCAGCATTTT. Amino acids: CASSDVPRNQPQHF.

The gene calls are TRBV29-1 and TRBJ2-1; D is uncertain. The length of the CDR3 is 12 residues. Germline CDR1 SQVTM, CDR2 ANQGSEA. V was trimmed by 1 base and J by 14 bases, leaving 15 bases between them. The CDR3 reads CSVEGFAGSKFF. In nucleotides, the CDR3 is TGCAGCGTTGAAGGTTTCGCAGGTTCCAAGTTCTTC.

The rearrangement joins TRBV10-3 to TRBJ2-7; no definite D call. This CDR3 is 12 amino acids long. CDR1 is ENHRY, CDR2 SYGVKD, per germline. Trimming stripped 4 bases from V and 5 bases from J, with 9 bases between. As DNA, the CDR3 is TGTGCCATCAGTGGTCCCAGCAACGAGCAGTACTTC. Translation: CAISGPSNEQYF.

This sequence joins TRBV2 and TRBJ2-7, with TRBD2 matching over 7 bases. V was clipped by 1 base and J by 3 bases; unmatched bases: 6. Looked up from germline, CDR1 is SNHLY and CDR2 is FYNNEI. CDR3 size: 15 residues. Here the CDR3 DNA reads TGTGCCAGCAGTGAAGACGCGGGAGCAGTCTACGAGCAGTACTTC. Translating gives CASSEDAGAVYEQYF.

The V call is TRBV5-1, the J call TRBJ2-5; tentatively, D is TRBD2 (6 bases). The CDR3 loop spans 13 amino acids. Germline-derived CDR1 and CDR2 are SGHRS and YFSETQ. Trimming stripped 1 base from V and 4 bases from J, with 8 bases between. For the CDR3, the DNA is TGCGCCAGCAGCTTGCTGGGGGGAGAGACCCAGTACTTC. This encodes CASSLLGGETQYF.

A few counts support this clone. This chain connects TRBV28 to TRBJ2-1; TRBD2 matches 10 bases. CDR1 MDHEN and CDR2 SYDVKM come from the germline V gene. V lost 9 bases, J lost 8 bases, and 10 bases stayed unmatched. This CDR3 comprises 14 residues. CDR3 residues: CARGASGRRDEQFF. CDR3 sequence (DNA): TGTGCCAGAGGAGCTAGCGGGAGACGAGATGAGCAGTTCTTC.

The chain recombines TRBV19 with TRBJ2-1; 12 nucleotides line up with TRBD2. This CDR3 is built from 15 residues. Germline CDR1 reads LNHDA; CDR2 reads SQIVND (reference sequence). Germline trimming cut 4 bases from V and 8 bases from J; bases unmatched to any gene: 6. CDR3 protein: CASSSPTSGRHEQFF. The CDR3 nucleotides read TGTGCCAGTAGTAGCCCGACTAGCGGGAGACATGAGCAGTTCTTC.

This chain uses TRBV30 with TRBJ2-1, with D perhaps matching TRBD2 (5 bases). The CDR3 covers 14 residues. With 2 bases removed from V and 0 bases from J, the gap between germline ends came to 8 bases. From germline, CDR1 is GTSNPN and CDR2 SVGIG (reference sequence). DNA for the CDR3: TGTGCCTGGAGTTCGGGGAACTCCTACAATGAGCAGTTCTTC. Encoded protein: CAWSSGNSYNEQFF.